These T cell receptor beta chains were read from a single sample in a study of CD8 T cells in ankylosing spondylitis. TCRdb re-analysed the 5' RACE reads in MiXCR, keeping a single row per CDR3 protein. There are approximately 200,000 distinct CDR3 sequences in the sample; roughly 13% occur only once, and 16% lies in the top ten. The sequenced sample consisted of blood, either unsorted or a sorted T cell fraction (not recorded which). All receptors come from a male donor with ankylosing spondylitis or in good health (not recorded which). CDR3s include the opening cysteine and the closing phenylalanine or tryptophan. The order of the fields is V gene, clone size, D gene, J gene, CDR3 protein, CDR3 DNA. A D gene is named only where the DNA matches it firmly. The size of a clone is reported for some rows only, either as once, few or many, or as a class for expanded clones.

TRBV25-1,few,NA,TRBJ2-7,CASSGQVNEQYF,TGTGCCAGCAGTGGACAAGTTAACGAGCAGTACTTC
TRBV6-2/TRBV6-3,NA,TRBD1,TRBJ2-7,CASSYPDPLPDRKPLWLSYEQYF,TGTGCCAGCAGTTACCCCGACCCCCTCCCGGACAGGAAGCCTCTCTGGTTATCCTACGAGCAGTACTTC
TRBV12-3/TRBV12-4,few,TRBD2,TRBJ2-7,CASTPGLVGYEQYF,TGTGCCAGCACTCCGGGACTAGTCGGTTACGAGCAGTACTTC
TRBV5-1,few,TRBD1,TRBJ2-3,CASSFPGTGSDTDTQYF,TGCGCCAGCAGCTTCCCCGGGACAGGGTCTGACACAGATACGCAGTATTTT
TRBV10-2,few,NA,TRBJ1-1,CASSESRRGPEAFF,TGCGCCAGCAGTGAATCGAGGAGAGGGCCTGAAGCTTTCTTT
TRBV4-1,NA,TRBD2,TRBJ2-1,CASKRAAGANYNEQFF,TGCGCCAGCAAAAGAGCAGCGGGAGCCAACTACAATGAGCAGTTCTTC
TRBV12-3/TRBV12-4,NA,NA,TRBJ2-1,CASSSLTAGGDNEQFF,TGTGCCAGCAGTTCCCTTACAGCGGGCGGGGACAATGAGCAGTTCTTC
TRBV6-2/TRBV6-3,NA,NA,TRBJ2-3,CASSTGEEDTQYF,TGTGCCAGCAGCACAGGGGAGGAAGATACGCAGTATTTT
TRBV15,NA,NA,TRBJ2-6,CATSRGRDSGANVLTF,TGTGCCACCAGCAGAGGAAGGGACTCTGGGGCCAACGTCCTGACTTTC
TRBV7-9,NA,NA,TRBJ2-3,CASSHRPPGDTQYF,TGTGCCAGCAGCCACCGTCCCCCAGGGGATACGCAGTATTTT
TRBV7-9,NA,NA,TRBJ2-1,CASSFRTSIHEQFF,TGTGCCAGCAGCTTTCGGACCTCAATTCATGAGCAGTTCTTC
TRBV30,NA,NA,TRBJ1-4,CAWSIGGSEKLFF,TGTGCCTGGAGCATCGGAGGATCTGAAAAACTGTTTTTT
TRBV10-1,few,NA,TRBJ2-3,CASSEGTTSTDTQYF,TGCGCCAGCAGTGAAGGGACCACTAGCACAGATACGCAGTATTTT
TRBV30,NA,NA,TRBJ2-6,CAWSPLGRANVLTF,TGTGCCTGGAGTCCCCTAGGTAGAGCCAACGTCCTGACTTTC
TRBV6-1,few,NA,TRBJ1-6,CASDRFGSPLHF,TGTGCCAGCGACCGTTTTGGATCACCCCTCCACTTT
TRBV14,few,NA,TRBJ2-7,CASSRVHRDTINYEQYF,TGTGCCAGCAGCCGGGTTCACCGGGATACTATTAATTACGAGCAGTACTTC
TRBV2,few,TRBD1,TRBJ1-2,CASIRDRVLHYGYTF,TGTGCCAGCATTCGGGACAGGGTCCTGCACTATGGCTACACCTTC
TRBV29-1,few,NA,TRBJ1-1,CSVEDRVRGNTEAFF,TGCAGCGTTGAAGATCGAGTTAGGGGGAACACTGAAGCTTTCTTT
TRBV12-3/TRBV12-4,few,NA,TRBJ2-7,CASSLGGVVHEQYF,TGTGCCAGCAGTTTAGGCGGGGTCGTTCACGAGCAGTACTTC
TRBV5-1,NA,NA,TRBJ2-5,CASRFPLTGEQETQYF,TGCGCCAGCAGGTTTCCTCTGACAGGTGAACAAGAGACCCAGTACTTC
TRBV20-1,few,NA,TRBJ2-5,CSAKTGTQETQYF,TGCAGTGCTAAGACGGGGACCCAAGAGACCCAGTACTTC
TRBV12-3/TRBV12-4,many,NA,TRBJ2-7,CASGMMAVGEQYF,TGTGCCAGCGGCATGATGGCAGTAGGCGAGCAGTACTTC
TRBV5-1,many,TRBD1,TRBJ1-1,CASSFTGVNTEAFF,TGCGCCAGCAGTTTCACAGGGGTGAACACTGAAGCTTTCTTT
TRBV12-3/TRBV12-4,NA,NA,TRBJ1-1,CASSLAPTGIIEAFF,TGTGCCAGCAGTTTAGCCCCAACAGGAATCATTGAAGCTTTCTTT
TRBV5-1,NA,NA,TRBJ2-3,CASKADSTDTQYF,TGCGCCAGCAAGGCGGATAGCACAGATACGCAGTATTTT
TRBV20-1,NA,NA,TRBJ2-7,CSVTTVYEQYF,TGCAGTGTTACGACGGTGTACGAGCAGTACTTC
TRBV11-2,NA,TRBD2,TRBJ2-5,CASSLEPLLAGAFQETQYF,TGTGCCAGCAGCTTAGAGCCCCTTTTAGCGGGAGCATTCCAAGAGACCCAGTACTTC
TRBV4-1,NA,NA,TRBJ2-5,CASSHLGVRDETQYF,TGCGCCAGCAGCCATCTAGGGGTCAGGGACGAGACCCAGTACTTC
TRBV20-1,few,NA,TRBJ2-5,CSARKLDGTEQETQYF,TGCAGTGCTAGAAAGTTGGACGGTACAGAGCAAGAGACCCAGTACTTC
TRBV4-1,few,TRBD1,TRBJ1-1,CASSQGDRGTEAFF,TGCGCCAGCAGCCAAGGGGACAGGGGCACTGAAGCTTTCTTT
TRBV5-1,few,NA,TRBJ1-1,CASSGETPGMNTEAFF,TGCGCCAGCAGCGGGGAGACCCCGGGAATGAACACTGAAGCTTTCTTT
TRBV4-2,many,NA,TRBJ2-6,CASSQVISSGANVLTF,TGTGCCAGCAGCCAAGTTATCAGCTCTGGGGCCAACGTCCTGACTTTC
TRBV11-2,NA,NA,TRBJ2-3,CASSLISDTQYF,TGTGCCAGCAGCTTAATATCTGATACGCAGTATTTT
TRBV7-2,few,NA,TRBJ1-5,CASSDHSQPQHF,TGTGCCAGCAGCGACCATAGCCAGCCCCAGCATTTT
TRBV5-1,few,TRBD1,TRBJ1-2,CASSLEGAHYGYTF,TGCGCCAGCAGCTTGGAGGGGGCTCACTATGGCTACACCTTC
TRBV7-9,NA,NA,TRBJ1-1,CASRPRGAEPEAFF,TGTGCCAGCAGACCACGTGGGGCCGAACCTGAAGCTTTCTTT
TRBV9,once,TRBD2,TRBJ2-1,CASSVPSGRGYEQFF,TGTGCCAGCAGCGTACCTAGCGGGAGGGGCTATGAGCAGTTCTTC
TRBV5-1,many,TRBD1,TRBJ2-1,CASSRDRGSINEQFF,TGCGCCAGCAGCCGCGACAGGGGGTCTATCAATGAGCAGTTCTTC
TRBV7-9,many,TRBD2,TRBJ2-7,CASSLELAGAGEQYF,TGTGCCAGCAGCTTAGAACTAGCGGGAGCCGGAGAGCAGTACTTC
TRBV30,many,NA,TRBJ1-1,CAWSVRGFTEAFF,TGTGCCTGGAGTGTACGGGGGTTCACTGAAGCTTTCTTT
TRBV6-5,NA,NA,TRBJ1-2,CASSYSGPGEGNYGYTF,TGTGCCAGCAGTTACTCAGGGCCAGGGGAGGGTAACTATGGCTACACCTTC
TRBV12-3/TRBV12-4,many,NA,TRBJ1-2,CASSSGVNYGYTF,TGTGCCAGCAGTTCAGGGGTTAACTATGGCTACACCTTC
TRBV27,NA,NA,TRBJ2-1,CASSLSPPEQFF,TGTGCCAGCAGTTTATCGCCTCCCGAGCAGTTCTTC
TRBV10-2,NA,NA,TRBJ2-7,CASRGDFSSYEQYF,TGCGCCAGCCGAGGGGACTTTAGCTCCTACGAGCAGTACTTC
TRBV20-1,NA,NA,TRBJ1-3,CSATQHTLNTIYF,TGCAGTGCTACACAGCATACCCTTAACACCATATATTTT
TRBV27,many,TRBD1,TRBJ1-2,CASSLGQGVYGYTF,TGTGCCAGCAGTTTGGGACAGGGGGTCTATGGCTACACCTTC
TRBV11-3,few,NA,TRBJ2-7,CASSLDLGGPYEQYF,TGTGCCAGCAGCTTAGATCTGGGTGGGCCCTACGAGCAGTACTTC
TRBV24-1,NA,TRBD1,TRBJ2-1,CATSDSQGEREQFF,TGTGCCACCAGTGATTCTCAGGGGGAGCGTGAGCAGTTCTTC
TRBV20-1,NA,NA,TRBJ2-5,CSARDQRGSQYF,TGCAGTGCTAGAGATCAGAGGGGGTCCCAGTACTTC
TRBV18,NA,NA,TRBJ2-7,CASSQQGVLHEQYF,TGTGCCAGCTCCCAGCAGGGTGTTCTCCACGAGCAGTACTTC
TRBV10-3,NA,NA,TRBJ2-2,CAISDPGAYTGELFF,TGTGCCATCAGTGATCCCGGGGCCTACACCGGGGAGCTGTTTTTT
TRBV20-1,once,NA,TRBJ2-7,CSAMPRDGNYEQYF,TGCAGTGCAATGCCAAGGGACGGAAACTACGAGCAGTACTTC
TRBV18,NA,NA,TRBJ1-5,CASSPDGHQPQHF,TGTGCCAGCTCACCGGACGGCCATCAGCCCCAGCATTTT
TRBV4-1,few,TRBD2,TRBJ2-1,CASSQDGATPGGNEQFF,TGCGCCAGCAGCCAAGATGGGGCGACCCCGGGGGGCAATGAGCAGTTCTTC
TRBV6-5,many,TRBD1,TRBJ2-1,CASSYSISQGKFF,TGTGCCAGCAGTTACTCGATTTCACAGGGGAAGTTCTTC
TRBV5-1,many,NA,TRBJ1-2,CASSLVGGSLYGYTF,TGCGCCAGCAGCTTGGTAGGCGGATCACTCTATGGCTACACCTTC
TRBV20-1,NA,TRBD2,TRBJ2-7,CCARSISRELPLEQYF,TGCTGTGCTAGGTCTATCTCGCGGGAGCTCCCCCTCGAGCAGTACTTC
TRBV4-1,NA,NA,TRBJ2-1,CASSPGEGYNEQFF,TGCGCCAGCAGCCCGGGTGAGGGTTACAATGAGCAGTTCTTC
TRBV15,NA,NA,TRBJ2-7,CATSKTPGTNYEQYF,TGTGCCACCAGCAAAACACCCGGGACAAACTACGAGCAGTACTTC